Listed below are T cell receptor beta chains from one sample, sequenced in a study of blood T cell repertoires in COVID-19. Repertoires were generated with immunoSEQ multiplex PCR, while TCRdb's copy carries only in-frame clones and drops some. This sample has some 460,000 clones, with approximately 86% found just once. Sequences were obtained from PBMCs or T cells enriched from blood (not recorded which). Source of these receptors: a woman younger than 30 who had recovered from COVID-19. CDR3s include the opening cysteine and the closing phenylalanine or tryptophan. Each record gives: V gene, clone size, J gene, D gene, CDR3 length, CDR3 DNA, CDR3 protein. The D gene is left open where the match is weak. Only part of the rows carry a size: once, few, many, or a class if the clone is expanded.

TRBV5-1	-	TRBJ2-1	TRBD2	16	TGCGCCAGCCATATTGGACTAGCGGGGGCTTACAATGAGCAGTTCTTC	CASHIGLAGAYNEQFF
TRBV9	-	TRBJ2-4	TRBD2	16	TGTGCCAGCAGCCCGTCTAGCGGGGGGCCGGGAAACATTCAGTACTTC	CASSPSSGGPGNIQYF
TRBV4-1	-	TRBJ1-1	-	14	TGCGCCAGCAGCCAACAGGGGAGTGAGACTGAAGCTTTCTTT	CASSQQGSETEAFF
TRBV28	-	TRBJ1-1	-	12	TGTGCCAGCAATCCTAAGGGGGGGAGTGCTTTCTTT	CASNPKGGSAFF
TRBV11-2	-	TRBJ1-1	-	16	TGTGCCAGCAGCGACAAGGGGGGGATAGCGAACACTGAAGCTTTCTTT	CASSDKGGIANTEAFF
TRBV12-2	-	TRBJ2-7	-	18	TGTGCAAGTCGCCTCTCCTTCGAGCGGTCGACGGGAGATTACGAGCAGTACTTC	CASRLSFERSTGDYEQYF
TRBV27	-	TRBJ1-1	-	13	TGTGCCAGCAGTTTATCCGAGAGGACTGAAGCTTTCTTT	CASSLSERTEAFF
TRBV3-1/TRBV3-2	-	TRBJ1-1	TRBD1	14	TGTGCCAGCAGACCCAGGGGGAGCGGCACTGAAGCTTTCTTT	CASRPRGSGTEAFF
TRBV5-4	once	TRBJ2-1	-	13	TGTGCCAGCAGCCCACAGGGTATGAGTGAGCAGTTCTTC	CASSPQGMSEQFF
TRBV28	-	TRBJ1-4	TRBD1	15	TGTGCCAGCTTCGCAGGGGGCGATAGGACGGGAAAACTGTTTTTT	CASFAGGDRTGKLFF
TRBV2	-	TRBJ1-5	-	14	TGTGCCAGCCGACGGGGAGAGTCCGATCAGCCCCAGCATTTT	CASRRGESDQPQHF
TRBV5-1	-	TRBJ2-6	-	16	TGCGCCAGCAGCTGGAAGCAGGGAACGGGGGCCAACGTCCTGACTTTC	CASSWKQGTGANVLTF
TRBV14	-	TRBJ2-7	TRBD2	16	TGTGCCAGCAGCCAATTGAGGGGAGCGGGGGACTACGAGCAGTACTTC	CASSQLRGAGDYEQYF
TRBV4-1	-	TRBJ2-1	TRBD1	15	TGCGCCAGCAGCCAAGGAAGGGGGCCCTACAATGAGCAGTTCTTC	CASSQGRGPYNEQFF
TRBV12-3/TRBV12-4	once	TRBJ2-3	-	11	TGTGCCAGCGGCATCACAGATACGCAGTATTTT	CASGITDTQYF
TRBV6-5	-	TRBJ1-2	-	13	TGTGCCAGCAGCCACGGGGGGTTGTGGGGCTACACCTTC	CASSHGGLWGYTF
TRBV3-1/TRBV3-2	-	TRBJ1-1	TRBD1	16	TGTGCCAGCAGCCCGTCCATGGGACAGACAAACACTGAAGCTTTCTTT	CASSPSMGQTNTEAFF
TRBV20-1	-	TRBJ2-1	-	11	TGCAGTGCTGCCCGGTTCAATGAGCAGTTCTTC	CSAARFNEQFF
TRBV28	-	TRBJ1-6	-	13	TGTGCCAGCAGATTGACAAGAGATTCACCCCTCCACTTT	CASRLTRDSPLHF
TRBV28	-	TRBJ2-7	-	12	TGTGCCAGCAGGTGGGGCATTGACGAGCAGTACTTC	CASRWGIDEQYF
TRBV3-1/TRBV3-2	-	TRBJ1-2	-	17	TGTGCCAGCAGCCAAGAACGAGGGCGAGGAGTTGAAGGAGGCTACACCTTC	CASSQERGRGVEGGYTF
TRBV5-4	-	TRBJ2-1	TRBD2	16	TGTGCCAGCAGCCCAAGGTCTAGCGGGGGGCTTAATGAGCAGTTCTTC	CASSPRSSGGLNEQFF
TRBV2	-	TRBJ1-5	TRBD1	14	TGTGCCAGTACTCCTGGGACAGGGGGCCAGCCCCAGCATTTT	CASTPGTGGQPQHF
TRBV9	-	TRBJ2-7	TRBD1	17	TGTGCCAGCAGCGTAGCCCCGACAGGGATGAGCTCCTACGAGCAGTACTTC	CASSVAPTGMSSYEQYF
TRBV18	-	TRBJ1-3	TRBD1	18	TGTGCCAGCTCACCGATCCGGGACAGGGGTGCCACTGGAAACACCATATATTTT	CASSPIRDRGATGNTIYF
TRBV6-6	-	TRBJ2-2	-	13	TGTGCCAGCACGAGGAGCCAGACCGGGGAGCTGTTTTTT	CASTRSQTGELFF
TRBV3-1/TRBV3-2	-	TRBJ2-5	-	12	TGTGCCAGCAGCCAAGGCCAGGGGTCCGGATACTTC	CASSQGQGSGYF